This T cell receptor (beta chain) was recovered during a study of T cell changes during pregnancy in multiple sclerosis. This CDR3 comprises 12 residues. The V end was cut by 3 bases, the J end by 15 bases, with 16 bases between. The germline V gene has CDR1 SGDLS and CDR2 YYNGEE. The repertoire was sequenced with immunoSEQ multiplex PCR; TCRdb's copy has only in-frame clones and lacks some. The sample lists 35,000 to 40,000 clones; roughly 89% were seen once. The chain combines TRBV9 with TRBJ2-1, with D perhaps TRBD2 (5 bases). The receptor was isolated from a female donor with multiple sclerosis, enrolled in a pregnancy study. The sample in question was CD4+ T cells from peripheral blood mononuclear cells, obtained in the second trimester of pregnancy. The CDR3 region has the DNA TGTGCCAGCAGCGGGACTCCCGGTAAACGGTTCTTC. Its translation: CASSGTPGKRFF.